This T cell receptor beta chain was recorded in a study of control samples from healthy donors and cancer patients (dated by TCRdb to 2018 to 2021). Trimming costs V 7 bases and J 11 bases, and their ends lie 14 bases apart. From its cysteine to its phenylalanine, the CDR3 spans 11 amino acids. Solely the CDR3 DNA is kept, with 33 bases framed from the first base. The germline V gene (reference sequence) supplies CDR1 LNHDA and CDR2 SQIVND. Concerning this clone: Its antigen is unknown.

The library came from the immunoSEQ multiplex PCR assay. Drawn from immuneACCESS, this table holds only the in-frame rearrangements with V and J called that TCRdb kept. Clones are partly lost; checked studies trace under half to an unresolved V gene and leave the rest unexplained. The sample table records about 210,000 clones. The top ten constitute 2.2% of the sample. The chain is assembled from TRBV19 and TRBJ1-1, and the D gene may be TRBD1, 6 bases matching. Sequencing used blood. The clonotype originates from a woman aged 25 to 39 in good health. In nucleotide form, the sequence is TGTGCCAGTATTGTGGGGGCCGACGCTTTCTTT. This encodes CASIVGADAFF.